This TCR beta chain is from a study of CDR3 diversity in severe acne. Germline values: CDR1 MNHNS, CDR2 SASEGT. This CDR3 has 12 amino acids. The V and J ends lost 6 bases and 10 bases respectively, with 16 bases between them. From the PCR reads, TCRdb called clonotypes with MiXCR, one entry per CDR3 protein. The sample holds tens of thousands of distinct CDR3 sequences, under 65% seen once. This clonotype has ten or more counts. The V and J genes are TRBV6-1 and TRBJ2-7; a possible D gene is TRBD1 (5 bases). The sequence derives from a male donor in good health, without acne. Source material: blood. CDR3 bases: TGTGCCAGCAGAGCGACAGAGGCGAAACAGTACTTC. Residues: CASRATEAKQYF.